One and the same sample provided the 27 T cell receptor beta chains below, sequenced in a study of blood T cell repertoires in COVID-19. Some clones are missing from TCRdb's copy, which holds only in-frame ones; the method was immunoSEQ multiplex PCR. The repertoire holds 300,000 to 350,000 clones, approximately 90% seen once, with under 7% in the top ten. The specimen sequenced was peripheral blood. The receptors derive from a woman in her 30s with COVID-19, enrolled during active disease.

This clone was recorded only once. The chain uses TRBV18 and TRBJ2-3, with TRBD2 matching 11 bases. After removal of 3 bases from V and 4 bases from J, the junction contained 9 bases not matched to a gene. This CDR3 has 17 residues. Germline-derived CDR1 and CDR2 are KGHSH and LQKENI. DNA of the CDR3: TGTGCCAGCTCACCCTTCATGACTAGCGGGGTGGCAGATACGCAGTATTTT. It yields the protein CASSPFMTSGVADTQYF.

The chain employs TRBV9 and TRBJ2-5, with 9 bases lining up with TRBD2. This CDR3 has 14 residues. Losses at the gene ends were 0 bases for V and 3 bases for J; bases not matched to a gene: 0. Germline CDR1 SGDLS, CDR2 YYNGEE. This CDR3 reads CASSVGLAEETQYF. The CDR3 DNA is TGTGCCAGCAGCGTAGGACTAGCGGAAGAGACCCAGTACTTC.

The V and J genes are TRBV19 and TRBJ1-5; unclear D gene. CDR1 and CDR2 (germline): LNHDA, SQIVND (reference sequence). The CDR3 runs to 13 residues. Between the trimmed V and J ends, which lost 3 bases and 8 bases, there was a span of 11 bases. The CDR3 reads CASSIGGREPQHF. CDR3 DNA sequence: TGTGCCAGTAGTATTGGAGGGAGAGAGCCCCAGCATTTT.

This chain uses TRBV19 with TRBJ2-3, with D hard to call. Trimming pared 10 bases from V and 2 bases from J, leaving 19 bases between. Germline assignment: CDR1 LNHDA and CDR2 SQIVND (reference sequence). The CDR3 contains 15 residues. CDR3 bases: TGTGCCACCGCCGACTTTACCTCATTCACAGATACGCAGTATTTT. Its translation: CATADFTSFTDTQYF. Supplemented by reference TRBV19 and TRBJ2-3, the full variable domain reads DGGITQSPKYLFRKEGQNVTLSCEQNLNHDAMYWYRQDPGQGLRLIYYSQIVNDFQKGDIAEGYSVSREKKESFPLTVTSAQKNPTAFYLCATADFTSFTDTQYFGPGTRLTVL.

This chain joins TRBV5-6 and TRBJ1-6; D remains unclear. CDR3 length: 14 amino acids. The V end was cut by 0 bases, the J end by 7 bases, with 8 bases between. The V gene's germline CDR1 is SGHDT and CDR2 YYEEEE. CDR3 sequence reads: CASSLASMNSPLHF. The DNA of the CDR3 is TGTGCCAGCAGCTTGGCATCAATGAATTCACCCCTCCACTTT.

The chain carries TRBV6-6 and TRBJ1-5, with 7 positions matching TRBD1. V lost 4 bases to trimming and J lost 2 bases; unmatched junction nucleotides: 8. The length of the CDR3 is 16 residues. Germline V gives CDR1 MNHNY, CDR2 SVGAGI (reference sequence). DNA of the CDR3: TGTGCCAGCAGTTCGACAGGGATGGGAGGCAATCAGCCCCAGCATTTT. Its protein product is CASSSTGMGGNQPQHF.

The V call is TRBV14, the J call TRBJ2-7; D unclear. Per the germline V gene, CDR1 is SGHDN and CDR2 is FVKESK. V dropped 4 bases and J dropped 4 bases, with 8 bases sitting between them. The length of the CDR3 is 12 residues. The CDR3 coding sequence is TGTGCCAGCAGCCGGAGTGGTTACGAGCAGTACTTC. Its protein product is CASSRSGYEQYF.

J is TRBJ1-1 and V is TRBV4-3; D unresolved. V was pared by 1 base and J by 7 bases, with 13 bases between. The CDR3 runs to 14 residues. Germline values: CDR1 LGHNA, CDR2 YSLEER. CDR3 protein: CASSQAFRVGEAFF. For the CDR3, the DNA is TGCGCCAGCAGCCAAGCTTTTCGGGTGGGTGAAGCTTTCTTT.

This clone came up a few times. The V call is TRBV19, the J call TRBJ2-1; D may be TRBD2 (5 bases). V lost 5 bases and J lost 9, with 17 bases in between. CDR3 size: 14 residues. The germline gives CDR1 LNHDA, CDR2 SQIVND (reference sequence). The CDR3 is CASSFRPFEGEQFF. The CDR3 coding sequence is TGTGCCAGTAGTTTTCGGCCCTTCGAGGGTGAGCAGTTCTTC.

The J gene is TRBJ1-1, the V gene TRBV5-1; D is possibly TRBD1 (6 bases). This CDR3 is 15 amino acids long. Trimming removed 0 bases at V and 7 bases at J, with 16 bases between. The germline gives CDR1 SGHRS, CDR2 YFSETQ. CDR3 bases: TGCGCCAGCAGCTTGGCCCTGGGGGGGCCTATTGAAGCTTTCTTT. Residues: CASSLALGGPIEAFF.

The chain couples TRBV6-2 or TRBV6-3 to TRBJ1-3, with D unresolved. Germline V gives CDR1 MNHEY, CDR2 SVGEGT. The length of the CDR3 is 17 residues. V was shortened by 2 bases and J by 1 base, with 15 bases between the two germline ends. Written as DNA, the CDR3 is TGTGCCAGCAGTTACCCCTTGGGAGATCCGTCTGGAAACACCATATATTTT. Its translation: CASSYPLGDPSGNTIYF.

This rearrangement joins TRBV28 to TRBJ2-7; 7 positions match TRBD2. There are 12 residues in the CDR3. Germline CDR1 reads MDHEN; CDR2 reads SYDVKM. The J segment lost 7 bases and the V segment lost 2 bases, leaving 2 bases of the junction unmatched. CDR3 residues: CASSLAGVEQYF. The CDR3 DNA sequence: TGTGCCAGCAGTTTAGCGGGAGTTGAGCAGTACTTC. Using reference TRBV28 and TRBJ2-7 for the parts outside the CDR3, the full variable domain is DVKVTQSSRYLVKRTGEKVFLECVQDMDHENMFWYRQDPGLGLRLIYFSYDVKMKEKGDIPEGYSVSREKKERFSLILESASTNQTSMYLCASSLAGVEQYFGPGTRLTVT.

J is TRBJ1-1 and V is TRBV5-1; TRBD1 is a possible D gene (5 bases). The CDR3 has 16 residues. V lost 0 bases to trimming and J lost 0 bases, with 12 bases between them. CDR1 is SGHRS, CDR2 YFSETQ, per germline. Here the CDR3 DNA reads TGCGCCAGCAGCTTGGCGATTGGCAGGGTGAACACTGAAGCTTTCTTT. It codes for CASSLAIGRVNTEAFF.

The CDR3 region is CASSRGTGGTDTQYF. CDR3 DNA sequence: TGCGCCAGCAGTCGGGGGACAGGGGGAACAGATACGCAGTATTTT. The V call is TRBV5-1, the J call TRBJ2-3; TRBD1 matches at 11 bases. The V and J ends lost 5 bases and 3 bases, in that order; junction bases with no gene match: 5. The CDR3 consists of 15 residues. Germline CDR1 is SGHRS and CDR2 is YFSETQ.

This chain connects TRBV30 to TRBJ2-1, with a weak D call TRBD1 (6 bases). Trimming took off 3 bases at V and 9 bases at J, with 15 bases between the two ends. The CDR3 totals 13 residues. Germline V gene data show CDR1 as GTSNPN and CDR2 as SVGIG (reference sequence). Here the CDR3 DNA reads TGTGCCTGGAGCCCCATACAGGGTGGTGAGCAGTTCTTC. Protein: CAWSPIQGGEQFF.

V gene TRBV2 combines with J gene TRBJ2-4, with 9 bases identical to TRBD1. The CDR3 consists of 18 residues. V lost 6 bases to trimming and J lost 0 bases; unmatched junction nucleotides: 12. Germline assignment: CDR1 SNHLY and CDR2 FYNNEI. The CDR3 spells CASSAGTGFRLAKNIQYF. The CDR3 DNA reads as TGTGCCAGCAGCGCCGGGACAGGGTTTCGCTTAGCCAAAAACATTCAGTACTTC.

The chain combines TRBV2 with TRBJ2-2; weak D call: TRBD1 (6 bases). Germline V CDR1 and CDR2: SNHLY, FYNNEI. V dropped 10 bases and J dropped 4 bases, with 16 bases sitting between them. The CDR3 consists of 14 residues. CDR3 DNA: TGTGCCAAGAGCCCTCAACAGGGCACCGGGGAGCTGTTTTTT. Translated, it gives CAKSPQQGTGELFF.

The chain links TRBV19 to TRBJ2-2, with 11 bases that match TRBD1. V dropped 5 bases and J dropped 6; count of bases not matched to a gene: 5. Germline V CDR1 and CDR2: LNHDA, SQIVND (reference sequence). CDR3 length equals 15 residues. The DNA for the CDR3 is TGTGCCAGTAGTCCGGACAGGGGGCAATCCGGGGAGCTGTTTTTT. Residues: CASSPDRGQSGELFF.

This chain links TRBV11-2 with TRBJ2-7; D may be TRBD2 (6 bases). The germline V gene has CDR1 SGHAT and CDR2 FQNNGV. The CDR3 length is 16 residues. Trimming shortened V by 6 bases and J by 2 bases, and 20 bases separated the two germline ends. The DNA of the CDR3 is TGTGCCAGCAGTTCCTACTTAGCGGCGTTTACCTACGAGCAGTACTTC. Translating gives CASSSYLAAFTYEQYF.

J is TRBJ2-5 and V is TRBV20-1, with D possibly being TRBD1 (6 bases). The CDR3 runs 11 residues. V lost 5 bases to trimming and J lost 7 bases, with 11 bases between them. The V gene's germline CDR1 is DFQATT and CDR2 SNEGSKA (reference sequence). The CDR3 is CSAVGARTQYF. CDR3 sequence (DNA): TGCAGTGCTGTGGGGGCGCGGACCCAGTACTTC.

The chain carries TRBV18 and TRBJ1-4; tentative D call: TRBD1 (5 bases). The germline V gene has CDR1 KGHSH and CDR2 LQKENI. Trimming removed 4 bases at V and 1 base at J, with 13 bases between. This CDR3 is 16 amino acids long. The chain's CDR3 is CASSLRQSLTNEKLFF. The CDR3 DNA sequence: TGTGCCAGCTCACTTCGACAGTCGTTAACTAATGAAAAACTGTTTTTT.

V gene TRBV18 combines with J gene TRBJ1-1; unclear D gene. With 5 bases removed from V and 2 bases from J, the gap between germline ends came to 12 bases. Germline CDR1 KGHSH, CDR2 LQKENI. The CDR3 extends over 14 amino acids. CDR3 bases: TGTGCCAGCTCATTCAGCGGTCGAAACACTGAAGCTTTCTTT. Translation: CASSFSGRNTEAFF.

The genes are TRBV18 and TRBJ1-1, with D perhaps TRBD1 (6 bases). V dropped 4 bases and J dropped 4 bases, with 13 bases sitting between them. This CDR3 contains 14 residues. Per the germline V gene, CDR1 is KGHSH and CDR2 is LQKENI. CDR3 sequence: CASSQQVDSTEAFF. DNA for the CDR3: TGTGCCAGCTCACAACAGGTGGACAGCACTGAAGCTTTCTTT.

This chain uses TRBV7-9 with TRBJ1-6; 9 nucleotides agree with TRBD1. V trimming: 6 bases; J trimming: 9 bases; junction bases outside the gene matches: 6. Germline V gene lookup returns CDR1 SEHNR and CDR2 FQNEAQ (reference sequence). The CDR3 covers 14 residues. CDR3 region: CASSLGQGTSPLHF. The CDR3 DNA is TGTGCCAGCAGTTTGGGACAGGGTACTTCACCCCTCCACTTT.

The V call is TRBV27, the J call TRBJ1-6; maybe TRBD1 (6 bases). The CDR3 is made up of 14 amino acids. Germline assignment: CDR1 MNHEY and CDR2 SMNVEV (reference sequence). Between the trimmed V and J ends, which lost 8 bases and 6 bases, there was a span of 14 bases. DNA of the CDR3: TGTGCCAGCCGCCTGACAGGAGGTAATTCACCCCTCCACTTT. Protein product: CASRLTGGNSPLHF.

This chain joins TRBV30 and TRBJ2-2; tentative D call: TRBD2 (6 bases). The CDR3 totals 13 residues. Deletions cut 4 bases from V and 1 base from J, with 7 bases between. The V gene's germline CDR1 is GTSNPN and CDR2 SVGIG (reference sequence). CDR3 protein: CAWMGGNTGELFF. The CDR3 DNA reads TGTGCCTGGATGGGGGGGAACACCGGGGAGCTGTTTTTT.

The V call is TRBV6-6, the J call TRBJ2-7, with D possibly being TRBD1 (6 bases). Germline V gives CDR1 MNHNY, CDR2 SVGAGI (reference sequence). CDR3 length: 12 residues. The V end lost 8 bases, the J end lost 4 bases, and 12 bases lay between the germline ends. The CDR3 sequence is CASQGRIYEQYF. In DNA form, the CDR3 reads TGTGCCAGCCAGGGGCGGATTTACGAGCAGTACTTC.